This T cell receptor (beta chain) was profiled in a study of T cell responses to AZD1222 COVID-19 vaccine. TCRdb's copy holds only in-frame clones and misses some; the assay was immunoSEQ multiplex PCR. The profile shows 84,000 or so clones, around 90% of them singletons. V was cut by 4 bases and J by 5 bases, with 11 bases left in between. CDR1 and CDR2 from the germline V gene are SGHVS and FQNEAQ. This CDR3 is 13 amino acids long. The specimen comprised peripheral blood, sampled on day 0 of MenACWY control vaccination. This TCR was recovered from an adult in good health. V usage is TRBV7-8 and J usage is TRBJ1-2; D not certain. CDR3 DNA: TGTGCCAGCAGCTCCGCAGAGCTATATGGCTACACCTTC. Translated: CASSSAELYGYTF. Combining the CDR3 with reference TRBV7-8 and TRBJ1-2 gives the whole variable domain GAGVSQSPRYKVAKRGQDVALRCDPISGHVSLFWYQQALGQGPEFLTYFQNEAQLDKSGLPSDRFFAERPEGSVSTLKIQRTQQEDSAVYLCASSSAELYGYTFGSGTRLTVV.